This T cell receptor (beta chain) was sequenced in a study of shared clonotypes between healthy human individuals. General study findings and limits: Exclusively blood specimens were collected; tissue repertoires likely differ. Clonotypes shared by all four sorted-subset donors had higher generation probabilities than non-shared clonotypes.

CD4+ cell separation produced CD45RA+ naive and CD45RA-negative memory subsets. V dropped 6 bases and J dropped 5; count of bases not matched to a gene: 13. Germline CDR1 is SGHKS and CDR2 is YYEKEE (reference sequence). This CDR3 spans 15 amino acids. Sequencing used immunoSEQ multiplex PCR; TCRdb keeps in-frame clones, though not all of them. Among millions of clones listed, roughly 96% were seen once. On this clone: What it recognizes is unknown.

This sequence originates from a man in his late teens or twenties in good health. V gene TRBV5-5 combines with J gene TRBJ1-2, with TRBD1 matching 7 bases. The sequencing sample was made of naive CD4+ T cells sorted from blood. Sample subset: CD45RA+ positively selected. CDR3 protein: CASKKDQGVGYGYTF. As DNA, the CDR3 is TGTGCCAGCAAAAAAGACCAGGGGGTCGGTTATGGCTACACCTTC.